These T cell receptor beta chains were read from a single sample in a study of T cells after yellow fever vaccination. TCRdb fed the 5' RACE reads into MiXCR, producing one record per CDR3 protein. Of 450,000 to 650,000 distinct CDR3 sequences listed, just over 20% were seen once; the top ten hold 15% to 20%. The sample here was PBMCs, taken approximately 20 days after the first yellow fever vaccination. These receptors originate from a man between 18 and 29 years old who received the YFV17D yellow fever vaccine. Both conserved end residues are part of each CDR3. Expanded clones get a size class; other rows say once, few or many, or leave the size out.

CDR3: CASSTSGQSTGELFF
V: TRBV7-2
length: 15
size: few
J: TRBJ2-2

CDR3: CASSPRWDRLRTDTQYF
V: TRBV13
length: 17
size: few
J: TRBJ2-3

CDR3: CASSLQLRSPVAKNIQYF
V: TRBV5-6
length: 18
size: few
J: TRBJ2-4

CDR3: CASSQGGRNNEQYF
V: TRBV7-2
length: 14
size: many
J: TRBJ2-7

CDR3: CASSLGLSPSSWGYTF
V: TRBV7-2
length: 16
size: many
J: TRBJ1-2

CDR3: CSARSWGAEETQYF
V: TRBV20-1
length: 14
size: few
J: TRBJ2-5

CDR3: CASSPIRDEQYF
V: TRBV18
length: 12
size: NA
J: TRBJ2-7

CDR3: CASSDSGEQYF
V: TRBV7-2
length: 11
size: NA
J: TRBJ2-7

CDR3: CASSLTDSTEAFF
V: TRBV5-1
length: 13
size: NA
J: TRBJ1-1

CDR3: CASTTDRSGFQPQHF
V: TRBV2
length: 15
size: few
J: TRBJ1-5

CDR3: CASSLSLGNNEQFF
V: TRBV7-9
length: 14
size: few
J: TRBJ2-1

CDR3: CASSQRGGGDTQYF
V: TRBV4-2
length: 14
size: few
J: TRBJ2-3

CDR3: CASSPAGQLLVRQYF
V: TRBV18
length: 15
size: NA
J: TRBJ2-7

CDR3: CASSPTGSAGYTF
V: TRBV7-2
length: 13
size: few
J: TRBJ1-2

CDR3: CASSLGYELADTDTQYF
V: TRBV5-4
length: 17
size: NA
J: TRBJ2-3

CDR3: CASRGERSGNQPQHF
V: TRBV6-1
length: 15
size: few
J: TRBJ1-5

CDR3: CASSQDRQDTQYF
V: TRBV4-2
length: 13
size: NA
J: TRBJ2-3

CDR3: CASSLQAEQFF
V: TRBV7-2
length: 11
size: few
J: TRBJ2-1